This is a list of T cell receptor beta chains from one sample in a study of blood T cells in healthy people across ages. Using its own MiXCR run on the 5' RACE reads, TCRdb lists one record per CDR3 protein. The table lists about 730,000 distinct CDR3 sequences, 40% to 45% of them singletons, with about 20% in the top ten. The material sequenced was blood. The receptors shown here come from a woman in her sixties in good health. CDR3s include the opening cysteine and the closing phenylalanine or tryptophan. D genes are given only for firm matches. Clone size, where shown, is once, few, many, or a class for clones that have expanded.

abundance: few
v_gene: TRBV13
len: 15
d_gene: TRBD1
j_gene: TRBJ2-5
CDR3nt: TGTGCCAGCAGAAAGGGACAGGGGGCGAGAGAGACCCAGTACTTC
CDR3aa: CASRKGQGARETQYF

abundance: .
v_gene: TRBV6-5
len: 16
d_gene: .
j_gene: TRBJ2-1
CDR3nt: TGTGCCAGCAGTTACTCGTTTACATCGTACCAAGAGACCCAGTTCTTC
CDR3aa: CASSYSFTSYQETQFF

abundance: many
v_gene: TRBV29-1
len: 12
d_gene: TRBD1
j_gene: TRBJ2-5
CDR3nt: TGCAGCGTCTCCGGGACAGAAGAGACCCAGTACTTC
CDR3aa: CSVSGTEETQYF

abundance: .
v_gene: TRBV7-9
len: 13
d_gene: .
j_gene: TRBJ2-2
CDR3nt: TGTGCCAGCAGCTTTTCGGGTGACGGGGAGCTGTTTTTT
CDR3aa: CASSFSGDGELFF

abundance: .
v_gene: TRBV6-5
len: 14
d_gene: .
j_gene: TRBJ2-7
CDR3nt: TGTGCCAGCAGTTACGGGCATCTAAACTACGAGCAGTACTTC
CDR3aa: CASSYGHLNYEQYF

abundance: .
v_gene: TRBV9
len: 16
d_gene: TRBD2
j_gene: TRBJ2-5
CDR3nt: TGTGCCAGCAGCGTCGTAACTAGCGGGAGTGGAGAGACCCAGTACTTC
CDR3aa: CASSVVTSGSGETQYF

abundance: .
v_gene: TRBV7-3
len: 17
d_gene: .
j_gene: TRBJ2-1
CDR3nt: TGTGCCAGCAGCTTAACCCACGTGGGGAGCTCCTACAATGAGCAGTTCTTC
CDR3aa: CASSLTHVGSSYNEQFF

abundance: once
v_gene: TRBV21-1
len: 18
d_gene: .
j_gene: TRBJ2-3
CDR3nt: TGTGCCAGCCCAAACAGTCCCGGGACAGGGCTTTGCACAGATGCGCAGTATTTT
CDR3aa: CASPNSPGTGLCTDAQYF

abundance: few
v_gene: TRBV18
len: 17
d_gene: TRBD2
j_gene: TRBJ2-7
CDR3nt: TGTGCCAGCTCACCATTTTCTAGCGGGGGATCGGCGTATGAGCAGTACTTC
CDR3aa: CASSPFSSGGSAYEQYF

abundance: .
v_gene: TRBV4-2
len: 12
d_gene: .
j_gene: TRBJ1-1
CDR3nt: TGTGCCAGCAGCCGACGGAACACTGAAGCTTTCTTT
CDR3aa: CASSRRNTEAFF

abundance: .
v_gene: TRBV5-6
len: 13
d_gene: TRBD2
j_gene: TRBJ2-7
CDR3nt: TGTGCCAGCAGCTTTGGGCTAGCGGGACTTCAGTACTTC
CDR3aa: CASSFGLAGLQYF

abundance: few
v_gene: TRBV21-1
len: 17
d_gene: .
j_gene: TRBJ2-3
CDR3nt: TGTGCCACCCCCCGGGGACTAGCGGGCATTTGGGCAGATACGCAGTATTTT
CDR3aa: CATPRGLAGIWADTQYF

abundance: .
v_gene: TRBV20-1
len: 12
d_gene: .
j_gene: TRBJ2-5
CDR3nt: TGCAGTGCTGCCGACAGAGTAAAGACCCAGTACTTC
CDR3aa: CSAADRVKTQYF

abundance: .
v_gene: TRBV4-2
len: 16
d_gene: TRBD1
j_gene: TRBJ1-6
CDR3nt: TGTGCCAGCAGCCAAGGGACAGGAGTAGGCAATTCACCCCTCCACTTT
CDR3aa: CASSQGTGVGNSPLHF

abundance: .
v_gene: TRBV12-3/TRBV12-4
len: 15
d_gene: TRBD2
j_gene: TRBJ2-1
CDR3nt: TGTGCCAGCACTTTCCGGGGGGGAACCTACAATAAGCAGTTCTTC
CDR3aa: CASTFRGGTYNKQFF

abundance: few
v_gene: TRBV29-1
len: 15
d_gene: .
j_gene: TRBJ2-3
CDR3nt: TGCGGCGTATCAGCCGGGACTCACCGCACAGATACGCAGTATTTT
CDR3aa: CGVSAGTHRTDTQYF

abundance: .
v_gene: TRBV6-5
len: 12
d_gene: .
j_gene: TRBJ2-5
CDR3nt: TGTGCCAGCAGTCAGACTAATAATGAGCAGTACTTC
CDR3aa: CASSQTNNEQYF

abundance: .
v_gene: TRBV4-3
len: 19
d_gene: .
j_gene: TRBJ2-3
CDR3nt: TGCGCCAGCAGCCAAGATAAGGGAATTTTCGGTGTAAATTCAGATACGCAGTATTTT
CDR3aa: CASSQDKGIFGVNSDTQYF

abundance: .
v_gene: TRBV12-3/TRBV12-4
len: 13
d_gene: .
j_gene: TRBJ2-5
CDR3nt: TGTGCCAGCAGCAGGACAGCCGTGGGGACCCAGTACTTC
CDR3aa: CASSRTAVGTQYF

abundance: .
v_gene: TRBV20-1
len: 13
d_gene: TRBD1
j_gene: TRBJ2-3
CDR3nt: TGCAGTGCAGCGGGACAGGGGACAGATACGCAGTATTTT
CDR3aa: CSAAGQGTDTQYF

abundance: .
v_gene: TRBV29-1
len: 15
d_gene: TRBD1
j_gene: TRBJ2-4
CDR3nt: TGCAGCGTTGAAAACCCCCAGGGGGATCTAAACATTCAGTACTTC
CDR3aa: CSVENPQGDLNIQYF

abundance: many
v_gene: TRBV7-2
len: 15
d_gene: TRBD2
j_gene: TRBJ2-7
CDR3nt: TGTGCCAGCAGCTTGGGACTAGCGGGGATCTACGAGCAGTACTTC
CDR3aa: CASSLGLAGIYEQYF

abundance: once
v_gene: TRBV6-1
len: 15
d_gene: TRBD2
j_gene: TRBJ2-3
CDR3nt: TGTGCCAGCAGTGAAATAGCGGGGGGGTCAGATACGCAGTATTTT
CDR3aa: CASSEIAGGSDTQYF

abundance: few
v_gene: TRBV6-2/TRBV6-3
len: 13
d_gene: .
j_gene: TRBJ2-7
CDR3nt: TGTGCCAGCAGTGACGAGACATCCTACGAGCAGTACTTC
CDR3aa: CASSDETSYEQYF

abundance: few
v_gene: TRBV7-2
len: 16
d_gene: TRBD2
j_gene: TRBJ2-3
CDR3nt: TGTGCCAGCAGCTTCGATCGAACGGGAGGATCAGATACGCAGTATTTT
CDR3aa: CASSFDRTGGSDTQYF

abundance: .
v_gene: TRBV21-1
len: 16
d_gene: .
j_gene: TRBJ1-5
CDR3nt: TGTGCCAGCAGCGACAAGGACAGGACTCGCAATCAGCCCCAGCATTTT
CDR3aa: CASSDKDRTRNQPQHF

abundance: .
v_gene: TRBV28
len: 16
d_gene: TRBD1
j_gene: TRBJ2-4
CDR3nt: TGTGCCAGCAGTTTATCCTACGGACAGGGGCAAAACATTCAGTACTTC
CDR3aa: CASSLSYGQGQNIQYF

abundance: few
v_gene: TRBV9
len: 14
d_gene: TRBD2
j_gene: TRBJ2-7
CDR3nt: TGTGCCAGCTCCCCAACGGGGGGAATGGGCGAGCAGTACTTC
CDR3aa: CASSPTGGMGEQYF

abundance: .
v_gene: TRBV29-1
len: 13
d_gene: TRBD1
j_gene: TRBJ2-5
CDR3nt: TGCAGCGTCTTAGGACAGGGGGGAGGATCACAGTACTTC
CDR3aa: CSVLGQGGGSQYF

abundance: .
v_gene: TRBV29-1
len: 13
d_gene: TRBD1
j_gene: TRBJ2-5
CDR3nt: TGCAGCGGCGGGACAGGGACTGGAAATGAGCAGTACTTC
CDR3aa: CSGGTGTGNEQYF

abundance: few
v_gene: TRBV21-1
len: 16
d_gene: .
j_gene: TRBJ1-2
CDR3nt: TGTGCCAGCAGGGCAGGGAAGTTAAACCTCCCGGAAGGCTACACCTTC
CDR3aa: CASRAGKLNLPEGYTF

abundance: few
v_gene: TRBV7-8
len: 14
d_gene: .
j_gene: TRBJ1-1
CDR3nt: TGTGCCAGCAGCCCGGGGGACCTGAACACTGAAGCTTTCTTT
CDR3aa: CASSPGDLNTEAFF

abundance: .
v_gene: TRBV5-1
len: 14
d_gene: .
j_gene: TRBJ2-1
CDR3nt: TGCGCCAGCAGCGAGGAGGGGGGCCTCTACGAGCAGTTCTTC
CDR3aa: CASSEEGGLYEQFF

abundance: few
v_gene: TRBV12-3/TRBV12-4
len: 16
d_gene: .
j_gene: TRBJ2-1
CDR3nt: TGTGCCAGCAGTGGGCTGGTAGCGGAAGCCTACAATGAGCAGTTCTTC
CDR3aa: CASSGLVAEAYNEQFF

abundance: many
v_gene: TRBV29-1
len: 10
d_gene: .
j_gene: TRBJ2-7
CDR3nt: TGCAGCGTTGGAGGTTACGAGCAGTACTTC
CDR3aa: CSVGGYEQYF

abundance: few
v_gene: TRBV20-1
len: 14
d_gene: TRBD2
j_gene: TRBJ2-5
CDR3nt: TGCAGTGCTAGACTAGCGGGGGGGACGGGGACCCAGTACTTC
CDR3aa: CSARLAGGTGTQYF

abundance: few
v_gene: TRBV5-1
len: 16
d_gene: TRBD1
j_gene: TRBJ2-1
CDR3nt: TGCGCCAGCAGCCCAGAGGGCCACAGGGGGAAGGATGAGCAGTTCTTC
CDR3aa: CASSPEGHRGKDEQFF

abundance: many
v_gene: TRBV25-1
len: 14
d_gene: .
j_gene: TRBJ2-7
CDR3nt: TGTGCCAGCAGCGGGCAAGGGGACCCCTACGAGCAGTACTTC
CDR3aa: CASSGQGDPYEQYF

abundance: .
v_gene: TRBV2
len: 11
d_gene: .
j_gene: TRBJ2-5
CDR3nt: TGTGCCAGCAGTTCAGGAGCTCAGCAGTACTTC
CDR3aa: CASSSGAQQYF

abundance: .
v_gene: TRBV12-3/TRBV12-4
len: 12
d_gene: .
j_gene: TRBJ2-5
CDR3nt: TGTGCCAGCAGTTTTGTATCCGGGACCCAGTACTTC
CDR3aa: CASSFVSGTQYF

abundance: .
v_gene: TRBV10-3
len: 16
d_gene: .
j_gene: TRBJ2-3
CDR3nt: TGTGCCATCAGTGAGTCATGGGGGACCGCCACAGATACGCAGTATTTT
CDR3aa: CAISESWGTATDTQYF

abundance: .
v_gene: TRBV7-8
len: 15
d_gene: TRBD1
j_gene: TRBJ2-4
CDR3nt: TGTGCCAGCAGCTTAGAAGGGGGCCCCCTTAACATTCAGTACTTC
CDR3aa: CASSLEGGPLNIQYF

abundance: .
v_gene: TRBV20-1
len: 13
d_gene: TRBD2
j_gene: TRBJ2-7
CDR3nt: TGCAGTGCTAGAATAGCGGGGAACTACGAGCAGTACTTC
CDR3aa: CSARIAGNYEQYF